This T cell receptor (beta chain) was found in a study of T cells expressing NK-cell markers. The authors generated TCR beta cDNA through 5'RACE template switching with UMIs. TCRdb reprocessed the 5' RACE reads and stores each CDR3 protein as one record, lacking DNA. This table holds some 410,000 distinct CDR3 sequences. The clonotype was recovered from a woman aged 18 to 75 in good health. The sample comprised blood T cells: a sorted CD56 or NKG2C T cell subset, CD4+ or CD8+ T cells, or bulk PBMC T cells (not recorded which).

The CDR3 sequence is CASSDRLAGGRSTDTQYF. The chain carries TRBV9 and TRBJ2-3; without DNA, the TCRdb call of TRBD2 cannot be checked. Germline V gives CDR1 SGDLS, CDR2 YYNGEE. There are 18 residues in the CDR3.